This T cell receptor (beta chain) is drawn from a study of CD8 T cells in ankylosing spondylitis. General observations from the study: Reactive arthritis synovial fluid and blood previously showed some of these motif variants. Reports say disease-linked clones showed up significantly more in matched ankylosing spondylitis synovial fluid. In ankylosing spondylitis blood, a motif of seven or eight highly homologous TCR beta variants appeared characteristic.

With molecular barcodes, quantitative 5'-RACE was used to make the TCR beta libraries. Using its own MiXCR run on the 5' RACE reads, TCRdb lists one record per CDR3 protein. This sample has about 190,000 distinct CDR3 sequences, with about an eighth found just once. This clonotype was picked up a small number of times. The antigen remains undetermined. The length of the CDR3 is 16 residues. Trimming removed 0 bases from V and 12 bases from J, with 21 bases in between. Germline CDR1 is LNHNV and CDR2 is YYDKDF (reference sequence). The chain is built from TRBV15 and TRBJ2-1; tentative D call: TRBD1 (5 bases). The source is a female donor with ankylosing spondylitis or in good health (not recorded which). Sequenced input: blood, either unsorted or a sorted T cell fraction (not recorded which). The chain's CDR3 is CATSRDFRRGYPVQFF. CDR3 bases: TGTGCCACCAGCAGAGATTTTCGTAGGGGATACCCCGTGCAGTTCTTC.